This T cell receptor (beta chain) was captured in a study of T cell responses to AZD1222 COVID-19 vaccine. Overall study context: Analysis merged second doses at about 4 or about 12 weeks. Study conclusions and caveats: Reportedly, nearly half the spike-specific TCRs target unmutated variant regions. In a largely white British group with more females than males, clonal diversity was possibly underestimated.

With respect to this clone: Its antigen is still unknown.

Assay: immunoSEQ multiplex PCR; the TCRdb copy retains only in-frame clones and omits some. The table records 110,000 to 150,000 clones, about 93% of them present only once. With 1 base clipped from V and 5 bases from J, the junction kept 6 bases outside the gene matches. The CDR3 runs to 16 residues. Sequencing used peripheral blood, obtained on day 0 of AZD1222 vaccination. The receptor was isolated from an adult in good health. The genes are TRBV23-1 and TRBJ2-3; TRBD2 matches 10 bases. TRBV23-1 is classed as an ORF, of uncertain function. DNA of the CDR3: TGCGCCAGCAGTCAATACAGTAGCGGGAGGTTAGATACGCAGTATTTT. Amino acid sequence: CASSQYSSGRLDTQYF.